This TCR beta chain was sequenced for a study of beta chain features in type 1 diabetes. General observations from the study: Within patients, naive, central memory and Treg TCRB repertoires seemed more similar than within healthy donors. It was not settled here whether HLA type affects TCRB rearrangement. Moderately but significantly shorter TCRB CDR3s were found in Type 1 diabetes patients in all four CD4+ subsets.

Of the isolated RNA, all was reverse transcribed, and so the sequenced material was expressed TCRB transcripts. Profiling relied on immunoSEQ multiplex PCR, and the TCRdb table lists in-frame clones only, not all of them. Here the sample spans a few hundred thousand clones, approximately 20% being singletons. About this clone itself: Antigen: not known.

The sequencing sample was made of naive CD4+ T cells from blood. The sequence derives from a woman aged 35 to 49 with type 1 diabetes.

The CDR3 bases are TGTGCCAGCTCACCAGTTCGCCAGGGCGCTATGAACACTGAAGCTTTCTTT. It translates to CASSPVRQGAMNTEAFF. The chain links TRBV18 to TRBJ1-1; tentative D call: TRBD1 (5 bases). The CDR3 has 17 residues. Germline CDR1 is KGHSH and CDR2 is LQKENI. Between the trimmed V and J ends, which lost 2 bases and 0 bases, there was a span of 16 bases.